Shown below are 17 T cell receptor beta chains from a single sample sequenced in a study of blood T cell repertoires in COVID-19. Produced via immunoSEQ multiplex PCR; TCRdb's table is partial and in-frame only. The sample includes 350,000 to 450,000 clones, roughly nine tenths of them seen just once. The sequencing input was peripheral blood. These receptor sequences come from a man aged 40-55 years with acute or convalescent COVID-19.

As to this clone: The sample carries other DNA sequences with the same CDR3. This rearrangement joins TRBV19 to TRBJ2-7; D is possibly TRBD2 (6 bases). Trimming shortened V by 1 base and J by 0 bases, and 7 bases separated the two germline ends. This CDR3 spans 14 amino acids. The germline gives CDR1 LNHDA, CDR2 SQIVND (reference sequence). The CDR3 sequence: CASSIGGDSYEQYF. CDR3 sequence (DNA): TGTGCCAGTAGTATAGGGGGGGACTCCTACGAGCAGTACTTC. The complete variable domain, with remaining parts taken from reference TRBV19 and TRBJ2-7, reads DGGITQSPKYLFRKEGQNVTLSCEQNLNHDAMYWYRQDPGQGLRLIYYSQIVNDFQKGDIAEGYSVSREKKESFPLTVTSAQKNPTAFYLCASSIGGDSYEQYFGPGTRLTVT.

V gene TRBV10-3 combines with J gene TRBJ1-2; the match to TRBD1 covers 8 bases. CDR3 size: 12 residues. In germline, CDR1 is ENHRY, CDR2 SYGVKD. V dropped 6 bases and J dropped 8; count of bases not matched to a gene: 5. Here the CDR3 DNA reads TGTGCCATCAGGGGACAGGAGGAGGGCTACACCTTC. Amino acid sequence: CAIRGQEEGYTF.

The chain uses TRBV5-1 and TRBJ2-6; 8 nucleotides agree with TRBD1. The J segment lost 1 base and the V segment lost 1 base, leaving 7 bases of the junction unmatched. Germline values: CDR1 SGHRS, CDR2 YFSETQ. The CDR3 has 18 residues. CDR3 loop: CASSLSPRGQSGANVLTF. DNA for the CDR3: TGCGCCAGCAGCTTGTCTCCCAGGGGGCAATCTGGGGCCAACGTCCTGACTTTC.

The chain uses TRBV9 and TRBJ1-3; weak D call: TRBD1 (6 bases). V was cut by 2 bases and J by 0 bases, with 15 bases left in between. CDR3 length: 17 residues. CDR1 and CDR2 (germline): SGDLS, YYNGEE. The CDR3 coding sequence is TGTGCCAGCAGCGTCCGGGGGGCGGAGAGCTCTGGAAACACCATATATTTT. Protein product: CASSVRGAESSGNTIYF.

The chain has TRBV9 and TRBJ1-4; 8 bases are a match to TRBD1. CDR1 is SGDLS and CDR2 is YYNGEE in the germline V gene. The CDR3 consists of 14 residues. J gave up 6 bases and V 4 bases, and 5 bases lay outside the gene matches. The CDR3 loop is CASSQTGGDEKLFF. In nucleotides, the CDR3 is TGTGCCAGCAGCCAAACAGGGGGAGATGAAAAACTGTTTTTT.

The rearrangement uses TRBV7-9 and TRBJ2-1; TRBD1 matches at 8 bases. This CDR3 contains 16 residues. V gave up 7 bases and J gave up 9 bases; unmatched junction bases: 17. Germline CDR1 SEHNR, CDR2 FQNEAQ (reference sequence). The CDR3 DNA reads TGTGCCAGCACCTATGGTTCGGACAGGGCGGGTGGTGAGCAGTTCTTC. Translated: CASTYGSDRAGGEQFF.

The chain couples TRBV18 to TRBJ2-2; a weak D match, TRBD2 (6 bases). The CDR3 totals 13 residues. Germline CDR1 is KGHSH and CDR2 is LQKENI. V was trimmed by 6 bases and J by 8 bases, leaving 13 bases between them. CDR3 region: CASSPSGSGELFF. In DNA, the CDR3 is TGTGCCAGCTCGCCCAGCGGGTCGGGGGAGCTGTTTTTT.

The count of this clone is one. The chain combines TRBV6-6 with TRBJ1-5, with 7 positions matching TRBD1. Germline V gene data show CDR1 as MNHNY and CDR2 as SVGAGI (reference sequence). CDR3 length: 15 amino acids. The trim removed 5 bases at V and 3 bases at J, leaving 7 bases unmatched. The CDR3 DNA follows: TGTGCCAGCAGTAAACAACAGGGGAACAATCAGCCCCAGCATTTT. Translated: CASSKQQGNNQPQHF.

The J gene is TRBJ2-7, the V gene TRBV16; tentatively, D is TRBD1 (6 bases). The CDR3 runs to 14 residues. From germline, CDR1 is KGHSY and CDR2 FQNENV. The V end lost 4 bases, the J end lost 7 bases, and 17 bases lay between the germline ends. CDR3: CASSPSGQGKEQYF. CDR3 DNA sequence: TGTGCCAGCAGCCCCTCCGGGCAGGGGAAAGAGCAGTACTTC.

CDR3 loop: CAISITGSIEKLFF. The DNA for the CDR3 is TGTGCCATCAGCATAACAGGGTCGATTGAAAAACTGTTTTTT. The rearrangement uses TRBV10-3 and TRBJ1-4; D possibly corresponds to TRBD1 (6 bases). The germline CDR1 and CDR2 sequences are ENHRY and SYGVKD. The length of the CDR3 is 14 residues. The V end was cut by 6 bases, the J end by 7 bases, with 15 bases between.

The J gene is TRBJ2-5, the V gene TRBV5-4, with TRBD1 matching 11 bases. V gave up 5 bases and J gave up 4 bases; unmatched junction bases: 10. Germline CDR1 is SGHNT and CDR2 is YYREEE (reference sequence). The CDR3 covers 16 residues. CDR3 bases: TGTGCCAGCAGACAAAGGACAGGGGGCCAGACAGAGACCCAGTACTTC. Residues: CASRQRTGGQTETQYF.

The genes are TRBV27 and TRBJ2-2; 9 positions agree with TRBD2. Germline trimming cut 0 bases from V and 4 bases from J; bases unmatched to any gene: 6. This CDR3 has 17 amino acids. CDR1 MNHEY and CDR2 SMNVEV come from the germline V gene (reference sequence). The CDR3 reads CASSLSAGGPSTGELFF. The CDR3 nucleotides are TGTGCCAGCAGTTTATCGGCGGGAGGGCCCAGCACCGGGGAGCTGTTTTTT.

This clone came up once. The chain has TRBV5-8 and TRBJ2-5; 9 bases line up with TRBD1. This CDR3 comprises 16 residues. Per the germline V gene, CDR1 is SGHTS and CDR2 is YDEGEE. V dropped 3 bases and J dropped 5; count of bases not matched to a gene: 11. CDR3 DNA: TGTGCCAGCAGCTACGGAACACAGGGGGCCGGGGAGACCCAGTACTTC. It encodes CASSYGTQGAGETQYF.

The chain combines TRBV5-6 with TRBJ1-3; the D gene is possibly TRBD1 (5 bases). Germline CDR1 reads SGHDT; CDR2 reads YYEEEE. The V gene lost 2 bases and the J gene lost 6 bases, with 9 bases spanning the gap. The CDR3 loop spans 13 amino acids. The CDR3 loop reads CASSFGHSNTIYF. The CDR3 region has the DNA TGTGCCAGCAGCTTCGGACATTCAAACACCATATATTTT.

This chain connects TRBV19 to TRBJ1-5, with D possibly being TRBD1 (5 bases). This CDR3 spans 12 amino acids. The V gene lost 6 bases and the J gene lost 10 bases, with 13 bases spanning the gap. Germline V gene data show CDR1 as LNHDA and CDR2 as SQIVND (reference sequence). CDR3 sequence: CASSYSRVPQHF. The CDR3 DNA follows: TGTGCCAGTAGCTATAGCAGGGTCCCCCAGCATTTT.

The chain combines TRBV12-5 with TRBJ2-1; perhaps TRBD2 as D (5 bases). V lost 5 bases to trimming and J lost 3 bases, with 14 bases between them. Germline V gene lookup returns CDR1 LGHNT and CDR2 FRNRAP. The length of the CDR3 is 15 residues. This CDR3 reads CASGEGSFYYNEQFF. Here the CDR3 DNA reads TGTGCTAGTGGTGAAGGGAGTTTTTACTACAATGAGCAGTTCTTC.

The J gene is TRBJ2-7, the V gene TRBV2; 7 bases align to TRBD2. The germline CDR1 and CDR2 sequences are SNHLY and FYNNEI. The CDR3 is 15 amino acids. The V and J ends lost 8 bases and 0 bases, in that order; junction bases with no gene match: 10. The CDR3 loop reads CASLSRAGFSYEQYF. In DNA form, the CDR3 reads TGTGCCAGCCTATCCCGAGCGGGATTCTCCTACGAGCAGTACTTC.